Listed below are T cell receptor beta chains from one sample, sequenced in a study of beta chain features in type 1 diabetes. Method: immunoSEQ multiplex PCR; TCRdb's copy keeps in-frame clones and lacks some. The table records roughly 140,000 clones, under 9.5% of them present only once. The sample was central memory CD4+ T cells from blood. All receptors derive from a young man in good health. CDR3s include the opening cysteine and the closing phenylalanine or tryptophan. Fields, in order: clone size, D gene, V gene, J gene, CDR3 DNA, CDR3 protein. D genes are given only for firm matches. The size field is filled for only some rows; it gives once, few, many or a size class.

clone_size: many
d_call: -
v_call: TRBV5-1
j_call: TRBJ2-3
cdr3_nt: TGCGCCAGCAGCTTGGACGGGACAAGCACAGATACGCAGTATTTT
cdr3_aa: CASSLDGTSTDTQYF

clone_size: many
d_call: TRBD1
v_call: TRBV29-1
j_call: TRBJ1-2
cdr3_nt: TGCAGCGGGCAGGGGGCTTACTATGGCTACACCTTC
cdr3_aa: CSGQGAYYGYTF

clone_size: -
d_call: TRBD1
v_call: TRBV2
j_call: TRBJ2-7
cdr3_nt: TGTGCCAGCAGTTGGGACAGGGGCTACGAGCAGTACTTC
cdr3_aa: CASSWDRGYEQYF

clone_size: -
d_call: -
v_call: TRBV7-2
j_call: TRBJ1-6
cdr3_nt: TGTGCCAGCAGCTCACAGGGCAATTCACCCCTCCACTTT
cdr3_aa: CASSSQGNSPLHF

clone_size: many
d_call: TRBD1
v_call: TRBV4-3
j_call: TRBJ2-3
cdr3_nt: TGCGCCAGCAGCCTAGGGGATGAGGGGGCGACAGATACGCAGTATTTT
cdr3_aa: CASSLGDEGATDTQYF

clone_size: -
d_call: -
v_call: TRBV5-6
j_call: TRBJ2-5
cdr3_nt: TGTGCCAGCAGCTTGGGACAGTACCAAGAGACCCAGTACTTC
cdr3_aa: CASSLGQYQETQYF

clone_size: -
d_call: TRBD2
v_call: TRBV29-1
j_call: TRBJ2-7
cdr3_nt: TGCAGCGTTGACATACTAGCGGGAGGCGAGCAGTACTTC
cdr3_aa: CSVDILAGGEQYF

clone_size: -
d_call: -
v_call: TRBV7-3
j_call: TRBJ2-2
cdr3_nt: TGTGCCAGCAGCTCCCTCGACAGAGGATACACCGGGGAGCTGTTTTTT
cdr3_aa: CASSSLDRGYTGELFF

clone_size: few
d_call: -
v_call: TRBV7-9
j_call: TRBJ2-4
cdr3_nt: TGTGCCAGCAGCTCAGGGTTAGCCAAAAACATTCAGTACTTC
cdr3_aa: CASSSGLAKNIQYF

clone_size: -
d_call: TRBD1
v_call: TRBV19
j_call: TRBJ2-7
cdr3_nt: TGTGCCAGTAGTATAGCGGGACAGGGAACCTACGAGCAGTACTTC
cdr3_aa: CASSIAGQGTYEQYF

clone_size: -
d_call: TRBD2
v_call: TRBV27
j_call: TRBJ2-6
cdr3_nt: TGTGCCAGCAGTCTCCCCGGGAGGGCTGGGGCCAACGTCCTGACTTTC
cdr3_aa: CASSLPGRAGANVLTF

clone_size: few
d_call: -
v_call: TRBV7-3
j_call: TRBJ1-1
cdr3_nt: TGTGCCAGCAGCTTTGCGATGAACACTGAAGCTTTCTTT
cdr3_aa: CASSFAMNTEAFF

clone_size: -
d_call: TRBD2
v_call: TRBV10-3
j_call: TRBJ2-3
cdr3_nt: TGTGCCTCCGGGACTAGCGGGGGCCGTAGCACAGATACGCAGTATTTT
cdr3_aa: CASGTSGGRSTDTQYF

clone_size: few
d_call: TRBD1
v_call: TRBV11-1
j_call: TRBJ1-6
cdr3_nt: TGTGCCAGCAGCTGGACAGGGGGCGGTTCACCCCTCCACTTT
cdr3_aa: CASSWTGGGSPLHF

clone_size: few
d_call: -
v_call: TRBV7-3
j_call: TRBJ2-1
cdr3_nt: TGTGCCAGCAGTCTAGGGGGGGGCCTTTTTGAGCAGTTCTTC
cdr3_aa: CASSLGGGLFEQFF

clone_size: few
d_call: TRBD2
v_call: TRBV6-5
j_call: TRBJ2-1
cdr3_nt: TGTGCCAGCAGTTTGACGGGAGGGCCTTCTGCTGAGCAGTTCTTC
cdr3_aa: CASSLTGGPSAEQFF

clone_size: many
d_call: TRBD1
v_call: TRBV28
j_call: TRBJ2-7
cdr3_nt: TGTGCCAGCAGCACGACAGGGGACACCTACGAGCAGTACTTC
cdr3_aa: CASSTTGDTYEQYF

clone_size: few
d_call: TRBD1
v_call: TRBV7-2
j_call: TRBJ1-4
cdr3_nt: TGTGCCAGCAGCCCAATCGGTCTGACCAGGGGGCAAGGAAAACTGTTTTTT
cdr3_aa: CASSPIGLTRGQGKLFF

clone_size: -
d_call: -
v_call: TRBV6-1
j_call: TRBJ1-6
cdr3_nt: TGTGCCAGCAGTTTATCCGGGACAAATAATTCACCCCTCCACTTT
cdr3_aa: CASSLSGTNNSPLHF

clone_size: -
d_call: TRBD1
v_call: TRBV2
j_call: TRBJ2-2
cdr3_nt: TGTGCCAGCAGTGTAAGACAGGGGAACACCGGGGAGCTGTTTTTT
cdr3_aa: CASSVRQGNTGELFF

clone_size: many
d_call: -
v_call: TRBV28
j_call: TRBJ1-2
cdr3_nt: TGTGCCAGCAGTCCACAGGGTGGCTATGGCTACACCTTC
cdr3_aa: CASSPQGGYGYTF

clone_size: -
d_call: -
v_call: TRBV4-3
j_call: TRBJ2-1
cdr3_nt: TGCGCCAGCAGACGCAATCCCAGGGCCGGCAATGAGCAGTTCTTC
cdr3_aa: CASRRNPRAGNEQFF

clone_size: -
d_call: -
v_call: TRBV7-3
j_call: TRBJ1-1
cdr3_nt: TGTGCCAGCAGTACAGGCCTTACTGAAGCTTTCTTT
cdr3_aa: CASSTGLTEAFF

clone_size: few
d_call: TRBD2
v_call: TRBV5-6
j_call: TRBJ2-7
cdr3_nt: TGTGCCAGCAGCACGATTATGTCTAGCGGTTACGAGCAGTACTTC
cdr3_aa: CASSTIMSSGYEQYF

clone_size: few
d_call: -
v_call: TRBV7-2
j_call: TRBJ1-5
cdr3_nt: TGTGCCAGCAGCGAACCGACTCTGAATCAGCCCCAGCATTTT
cdr3_aa: CASSEPTLNQPQHF

clone_size: few
d_call: -
v_call: TRBV19
j_call: TRBJ1-1
cdr3_nt: TGTGCCAGTAGTATGGGAGGATACGCTGAAGCTTTCTTT
cdr3_aa: CASSMGGYAEAFF

clone_size: few
d_call: TRBD1
v_call: TRBV5-1
j_call: TRBJ2-7
cdr3_nt: TGCGCCAGCAGCTTCACCTTCGGGACAGGGGCGCAAGAGCAGTACTTC
cdr3_aa: CASSFTFGTGAQEQYF

clone_size: few
d_call: TRBD2
v_call: TRBV29-1
j_call: TRBJ2-3
cdr3_nt: TGCAGCGTTGAGTATAGTGGGGGACTAGCTGCGAAAACTAGCACAGATACGCAGTATTTT
cdr3_aa: CSVEYSGGLAAKTSTDTQYF

clone_size: -
d_call: TRBD2
v_call: TRBV7-8
j_call: TRBJ2-1
cdr3_nt: TGTGCCAGCAGCTCCGCGCTAGCGGGGGCCTACAATGAGCAGTTCTTC
cdr3_aa: CASSSALAGAYNEQFF

clone_size: many
d_call: -
v_call: TRBV5-6
j_call: TRBJ2-4
cdr3_nt: TGTGCCAGCAGCTTGGCGCAGGGGGGCAAAAACATTCAGTACTTC
cdr3_aa: CASSLAQGGKNIQYF

clone_size: many
d_call: TRBD1
v_call: TRBV9
j_call: TRBJ1-4
cdr3_nt: TGTGCCAGCAGCGTGACAGGGTGGGCTGAAAAACTGTTTTTT
cdr3_aa: CASSVTGWAEKLFF

clone_size: few
d_call: -
v_call: TRBV21-1
j_call: TRBJ2-2
cdr3_nt: TGTGCCAGCAGTGAACAGGGGCCCGGCACCGGGGAGCTGTTTTTT
cdr3_aa: CASSEQGPGTGELFF

clone_size: -
d_call: -
v_call: TRBV11-3
j_call: TRBJ2-3
cdr3_nt: TGTGCCAGCAGCTTAGTTTCTAACTCAGATACGCAGTATTTT
cdr3_aa: CASSLVSNSDTQYF

clone_size: few
d_call: TRBD2
v_call: TRBV27
j_call: TRBJ2-1
cdr3_nt: TGTGCCAGCAGTATTAGCGGGAGAGGCTACAATGAGCAGTTCTTC
cdr3_aa: CASSISGRGYNEQFF

clone_size: many
d_call: -
v_call: TRBV6-6
j_call: TRBJ1-1
cdr3_nt: TGTGCCAGCAGCCCCGGGGGGGATGACAACTCTGAAGCTTTCTTT
cdr3_aa: CASSPGGDDNSEAFF

clone_size: -
d_call: TRBD2
v_call: TRBV4-2
j_call: TRBJ2-7
cdr3_nt: TGTGCCAGCAGCCAAGATGGGGCTAGCGGGACCGAGCAGTACTTC
cdr3_aa: CASSQDGASGTEQYF

clone_size: few
d_call: TRBD1
v_call: TRBV10-3
j_call: TRBJ1-6
cdr3_nt: TGTGCCATCAGCCGGACAGGGGAGGGGTCACCCCTCCACTTT
cdr3_aa: CAISRTGEGSPLHF

clone_size: many
d_call: TRBD1
v_call: TRBV10-3
j_call: TRBJ1-2
cdr3_nt: TGTGCCATCTACACCGGGACAGGGTTTTATGGCTACACCTTC
cdr3_aa: CAIYTGTGFYGYTF

clone_size: few
d_call: TRBD1
v_call: TRBV2
j_call: TRBJ1-2
cdr3_nt: TGTGCCAGCAGTGTTGGGACAGCCTATGGCTACACCTTC
cdr3_aa: CASSVGTAYGYTF

clone_size: -
d_call: TRBD1
v_call: TRBV4-2
j_call: TRBJ1-4
cdr3_nt: TGTGCCAGCAGCCCCAGGGGGAAAGAAAAACTGTTTTTT
cdr3_aa: CASSPRGKEKLFF

clone_size: -
d_call: -
v_call: TRBV10-3
j_call: TRBJ1-4
cdr3_nt: TGTGCCATCAGTGAAACCGGAGGAGGAAAACTGTTTTTT
cdr3_aa: CAISETGGGKLFF

clone_size: many
d_call: -
v_call: TRBV29-1
j_call: TRBJ1-4
cdr3_nt: TGCAGCGTTGAAGGGACACCCCCCGAAAAACTGTTTTTT
cdr3_aa: CSVEGTPPEKLFF